These 18 T cell receptor beta chains were sequenced from one sample in a study of CD8 T cells in ankylosing spondylitis. TCRdb re-called the 5' RACE reads with MiXCR, one entry per CDR3 protein. The data hold about 240,000 distinct CDR3 sequences, with around 7.8% observed a single time. Sequencing was done on a sample of blood, either unsorted or a sorted T cell fraction (not recorded which). These TCRs come from a male donor with ankylosing spondylitis or in good health (not recorded which).

The chain recombines TRBV6-2 or TRBV6-3 with TRBJ2-1, with D hard to call. Trimming took off 4 bases at V and 7 bases at J, with 8 bases between the two ends. From germline, CDR1 is MNHEY and CDR2 SVGEGT. This CDR3 spans 12 amino acids. CDR3 residues: CASSSGFNEQFF. The CDR3 DNA follows: TGTGCCAGCAGTTCCGGATTTAATGAGCAGTTCTTC.

This clonotype has only a few counts. The chain employs TRBV18 and TRBJ2-5, with 8 nucleotides matching TRBD2. CDR1 is KGHSH, CDR2 LQKENI, per germline. The V segment lost 0 bases and the J segment 6 bases; nucleotides outside the gene matches: 12. The CDR3 covers 17 residues. The CDR3 bases are TGTGCCAGCTCACCACCGGGAAGGAGCGGGAGCTCTCAGACCCAGTACTTC. Protein: CASSPPGRSGSSQTQYF. The whole variable domain, remainder taken from reference TRBV18 and TRBJ2-5, is NAGVMQNPRHLVRRRGQEARLRCSPMKGHSHVYWYRQLPEEGLKFMVYLQKENIIDESGMPKERFSAEFPKEGPSILRIQQVVRGDSAAYFCASSPPGRSGSSQTQYFGPGTRLLVL.

The chain carries TRBV2 and TRBJ1-1; D is perhaps TRBD1 (6 bases). Trimming shortened V by 9 bases and J by 1 base, and 9 bases separated the two germline ends. CDR1 is SNHLY, CDR2 FYNNEI, per germline. The CDR3 sequence is 12 residues long. This CDR3 reads CASKQGNTEAFF. In nucleotides, the CDR3 is TGTGCCAGTAAACAGGGGAACACTGAAGCTTTCTTT.

This clonotype was observed many times. This sequence joins TRBV7-9 and TRBJ1-2, with D possibly being TRBD1 (5 bases). The V gene lost 3 bases and the J gene lost 6 bases, with 11 bases spanning the gap. CDR3 length equals 13 residues. Per germline, CDR1 SEHNR and CDR2 FQNEAQ (reference sequence). The CDR3 loop is CASSFLGVDGYTF. In DNA, the CDR3 is TGTGCCAGCAGCTTTTTAGGGGTCGATGGCTACACCTTC.

This clonotype was seen repeatedly, ten times or more. The chain carries TRBV6-2 or TRBV6-3 and TRBJ2-7; D is undetermined. Germline-derived CDR1 and CDR2 are MNHEY and SVGEGT. There are 12 residues in the CDR3. The germline V and J ends were trimmed by 6 bases and 6 bases, with 12 bases remaining between them. CDR3 sequence (DNA): TGTGCCAGCAGCCCCGGCATTGGCGAGCAGTACTTC. Its translation is CASSPGIGEQYF.

This clonotype was recorded many times. The chain is built from TRBV19 and TRBJ1-1; weak D call: TRBD1 (5 bases). From germline, CDR1 is LNHDA and CDR2 SQIVND (reference sequence). The CDR3 length is 14 residues. V was pared by 0 bases and J by 4 bases, with 9 bases between. The CDR3 loop reads CASSIDGGSTEAFF. As DNA, the CDR3 is TGTGCCAGTAGTATAGATGGGGGAAGCACTGAAGCTTTCTTT. Full variable domain (outside the CDR3, taken from reference TRBV19 and TRBJ1-1): DGGITQSPKYLFRKEGQNVTLSCEQNLNHDAMYWYRQDPGQGLRLIYYSQIVNDFQKGDIAEGYSVSREKKESFPLTVTSAQKNPTAFYLCASSIDGGSTEAFFGQGTRLTVV.

This clonotype was counted only a few times. The J gene is TRBJ2-1, the V gene TRBV7-2; the match to TRBD2 covers 9 bases. J was trimmed by 15 bases and V by 1 base; bases with no gene match: 7. The length of the CDR3 is 13 residues. CDR1 is SGHTA and CDR2 is FQGNSA in the germline V gene. CDR3 nucleotides: TGTGCCAGCAGCTTAGTGGTGGGGCGGGAGGGGTTCTTC. Its translation is CASSLVVGREGFF.

The chain carries TRBV5-1 and TRBJ2-3, with unresolved D. Deletions cut 4 bases from V and 5 bases from J, with 11 bases between. The CDR3 runs to 13 residues. From germline, CDR1 is SGHRS and CDR2 YFSETQ. As DNA, the CDR3 is TGCGCCAGCAGCCCCTCTGACCGAGATACGCAGTATTTT. It codes for CASSPSDRDTQYF.

This clonotype appeared many times. V gene TRBV5-1 combines with J gene TRBJ2-3; possibly TRBD1 for D (5 bases). CDR1 and CDR2 from the germline V gene are SGHRS and YFSETQ. Trimming pared 4 bases from V and 1 base from J, leaving 10 bases between. This CDR3 has 14 amino acids. CDR3 residues: CASSDQGGTDTQYF. CDR3 in DNA: TGCGCCAGCAGCGACCAAGGGGGCACAGATACGCAGTATTTT.

The chain joins TRBV9 to TRBJ2-5, with a weak D call TRBD2 (7 bases). V shed 0 bases and J shed 5 bases, with 20 bases lying between them. In germline, CDR1 is SGDLS, CDR2 YYNGEE. The CDR3 runs 17 residues. The CDR3 DNA is TGTGCCAGCAGCGTAGGGCTAAGGGGGGGGCCCTGGGAGACCCAGTACTTC. Its translation: CASSVGLRGGPWETQYF.

The chain combines TRBV9 with TRBJ2-7; 8 nucleotides line up with TRBD1. CDR1 is SGDLS and CDR2 is YYNGEE in the germline V gene. The V segment lost 3 bases and the J segment 2 bases; nucleotides outside the gene matches: 4. The CDR3 contains 14 residues. CDR3 residues: CASSASDRAYEQYF. The CDR3 DNA is TGTGCCAGCAGCGCCTCGGACAGGGCCTACGAGCAGTACTTC.

This clonotype was seen ten or more times. The chain combines TRBV4-1 with TRBJ2-7; 8 nucleotides match TRBD1. Germline V CDR1 and CDR2: MGHRA, YSYEKL. This CDR3 region has 14 residues. The V segment lost 2 bases and the J segment 3 bases; nucleotides outside the gene matches: 3. The CDR3 DNA is TGCGCCAGCAGCCAACAAGACAGGGGCTACGAGCAGTACTTC. The encoded protein is CASSQQDRGYEQYF.

The gene calls are TRBV20-1 and TRBJ1-6; 7 bases fit TRBD1. CDR1 and CDR2 from the germline V gene are DFQATT and SNEGSKA (reference sequence). The trim removed 6 bases at V and 10 bases at J, leaving 12 bases unmatched. CDR3 length: 14 amino acids. The CDR3 DNA is TGCAGTGCGCGACAGGGCCCCATCGGCTCACCCCTCCACTTT. Protein sequence: CSARQGPIGSPLHF.

In this sample, this clonotype turned up many times. V and J are TRBV29-1 and TRBJ1-2; D may be TRBD1 (5 bases). The CDR3 length is 11 residues. The germline V and J ends were trimmed by 6 bases and 7 bases, with 12 bases remaining between them. CDR1 and CDR2 (germline): SQVTM, ANQGSEA. The CDR3 spells CSVGTRAGYTF. The CDR3, as DNA: TGCAGCGTCGGCACCAGGGCTGGCTACACCTTC.

This clonotype was observed many times. The V and J genes are TRBV28 and TRBJ1-1; 8 bases line up with TRBD1. The CDR3 length is 12 residues. The germline CDR1 and CDR2 sequences are MDHEN and SYDVKM. After removal of 6 bases from V and 7 bases from J, the junction contained 4 bases not matched to a gene. CDR3 sequence: CASRHGQGEAFF. CDR3 DNA sequence: TGTGCCAGCAGACATGGACAGGGTGAAGCTTTCTTT.

This clonotype was counted ten times or more. The chain is built from TRBV18 and TRBJ2-1, with D perhaps being TRBD1 or TRBD2 (5 bases each). Trimming took 5 bases from V and 1 from J, leaving 21 bases between them. There are 18 residues in the CDR3. The germline V gene encodes CDR1 KGHSH and CDR2 LQKENI. In DNA, the CDR3 is TGTGCCAGCTCAAACCGGGACGGAACACTATTTTCCTACAATGAGCAGTTCTTC. It is translated as CASSNRDGTLFSYNEQFF.

This clonotype occurred many times. The genes are TRBV5-1 and TRBJ2-2; 7 bases map to TRBD1. V shed 3 bases, J shed 4 bases, and the junction held 15 bases outside the gene matches. The CDR3 is 18 residues long. The germline gives CDR1 SGHRS, CDR2 YFSETQ. The CDR3 sequence is CASSSGQVGLLLTGELFF. CDR3 sequence (DNA): TGCGCCAGCAGCTCCGGACAGGTGGGGCTGCTCCTCACCGGGGAGCTGTTTTTT.

This clonotype has a count of ten or more. The chain is built from TRBV20-1 and TRBJ2-5, with 10 bases fitting TRBD2. The V and J ends lost 6 bases and 2 bases, in that order; junction bases with no gene match: 6. Germline lookup yields CDR1 DFQATT and CDR2 SNEGSKA (reference sequence). There are 14 residues in the CDR3. This chain's CDR3 is CSAPLAGTQETQYF. The CDR3 region has the DNA TGCAGTGCGCCACTAGCGGGGACGCAAGAGACCCAGTACTTC.